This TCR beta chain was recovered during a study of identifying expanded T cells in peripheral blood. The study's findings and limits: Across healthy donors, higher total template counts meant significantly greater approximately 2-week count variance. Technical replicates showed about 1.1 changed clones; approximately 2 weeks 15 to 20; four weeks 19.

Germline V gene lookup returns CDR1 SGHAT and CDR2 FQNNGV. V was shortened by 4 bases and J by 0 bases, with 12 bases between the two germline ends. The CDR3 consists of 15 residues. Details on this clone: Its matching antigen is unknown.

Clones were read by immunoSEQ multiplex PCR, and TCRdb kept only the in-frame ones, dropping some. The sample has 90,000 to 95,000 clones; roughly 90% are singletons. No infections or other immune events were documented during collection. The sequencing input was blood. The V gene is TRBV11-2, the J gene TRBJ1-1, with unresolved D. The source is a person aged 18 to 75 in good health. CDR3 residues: CASSSLLGMNTEAFF. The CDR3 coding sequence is TGTGCCAGCAGCTCTTTACTGGGCATGAACACTGAAGCTTTCTTT.